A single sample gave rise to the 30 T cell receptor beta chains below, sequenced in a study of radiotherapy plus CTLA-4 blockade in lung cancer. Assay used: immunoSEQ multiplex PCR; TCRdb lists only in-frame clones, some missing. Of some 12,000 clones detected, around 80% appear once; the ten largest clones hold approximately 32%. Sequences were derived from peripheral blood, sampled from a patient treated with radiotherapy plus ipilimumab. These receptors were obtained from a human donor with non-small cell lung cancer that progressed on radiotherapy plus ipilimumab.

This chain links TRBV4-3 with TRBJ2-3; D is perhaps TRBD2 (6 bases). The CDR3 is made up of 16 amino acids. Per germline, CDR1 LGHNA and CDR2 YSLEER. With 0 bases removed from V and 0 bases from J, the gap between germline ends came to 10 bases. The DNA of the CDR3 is TGCGCCAGCAGCCAAGATCGGAGGGTCAGCACAGATACGCAGTATTTT. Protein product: CASSQDRRVSTDTQYF.

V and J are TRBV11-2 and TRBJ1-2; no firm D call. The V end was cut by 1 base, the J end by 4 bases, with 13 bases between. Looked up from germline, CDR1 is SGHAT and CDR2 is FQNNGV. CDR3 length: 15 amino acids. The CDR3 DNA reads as TGTGCCAGCAGCTTAGTAGTCGGCTGGGCCTATGGCTACACCTTC. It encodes CASSLVVGWAYGYTF.

CDR3: CSVETANYGYTF. DNA for the CDR3: TGCAGCGTTGAGACAGCTAACTATGGCTACACCTTC. This chain connects TRBV29-1 to TRBJ1-2; TRBD1 might be the D (5 bases). The length of the CDR3 is 12 residues. V lost 3 bases, J lost 0 bases, and 5 bases lay in between. Germline V lookup: CDR1 SQVTM, CDR2 ANQGSEA.

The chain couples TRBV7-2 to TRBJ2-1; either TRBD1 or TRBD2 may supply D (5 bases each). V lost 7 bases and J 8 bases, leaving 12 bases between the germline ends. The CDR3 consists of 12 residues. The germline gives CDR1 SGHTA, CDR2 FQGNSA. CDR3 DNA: TGTGCCAGCAACTTTGGGGGATATGAGCAGTTCTTC. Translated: CASNFGGYEQFF.

The CDR3, as DNA: TGTGCCAGCAGCTTAGCAGGACAGGGGACTCGGTTCTTC. This encodes CASSLAGQGTRFF. The chain uses TRBV11-2 and TRBJ2-1; 9 nucleotides line up with TRBD1. The CDR3 consists of 13 residues. V trimming: 1 base; J trimming: 15 bases; junction bases outside the gene matches: 7. Germline loops: CDR1 SGHAT, CDR2 FQNNGV.

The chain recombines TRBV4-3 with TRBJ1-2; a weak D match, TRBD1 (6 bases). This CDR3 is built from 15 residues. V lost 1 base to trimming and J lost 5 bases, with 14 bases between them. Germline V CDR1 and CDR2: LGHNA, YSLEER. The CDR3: CASSQGGQPAYGYTF. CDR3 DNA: TGCGCCAGCAGCCAAGGAGGACAGCCCGCTTATGGCTACACCTTC.

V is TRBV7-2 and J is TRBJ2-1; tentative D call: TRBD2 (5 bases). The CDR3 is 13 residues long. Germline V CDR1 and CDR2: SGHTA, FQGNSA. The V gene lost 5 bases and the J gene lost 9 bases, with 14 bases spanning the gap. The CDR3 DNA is TGTGCCAGCAGCCTCGGTGGGCTAGCTGAGCAGTTCTTC. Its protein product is CASSLGGLAEQFF.

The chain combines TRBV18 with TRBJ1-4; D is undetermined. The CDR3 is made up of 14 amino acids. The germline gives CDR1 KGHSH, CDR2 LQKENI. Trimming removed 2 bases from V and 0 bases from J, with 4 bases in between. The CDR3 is CASSPGATNEKLFF. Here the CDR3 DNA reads TGTGCCAGCTCACCAGGCGCAACTAATGAAAAACTGTTTTTT. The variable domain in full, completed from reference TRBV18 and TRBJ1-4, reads NAGVMQNPRHLVRRRGQEARLRCSPMKGHSHVYWYRQLPEEGLKFMVYLQKENIIDESGMPKERFSAEFPKEGPSILRIQQVVRGDSAAYFCASSPGATNEKLFFGSGTQLSVL.

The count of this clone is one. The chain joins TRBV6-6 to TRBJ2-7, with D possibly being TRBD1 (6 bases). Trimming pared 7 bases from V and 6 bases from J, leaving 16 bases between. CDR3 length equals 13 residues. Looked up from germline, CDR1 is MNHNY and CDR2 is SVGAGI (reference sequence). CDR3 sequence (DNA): TGTGCCAGCATCATTGTACAGGGTGGCGAGCAGTACTTC. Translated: CASIIVQGGEQYF.

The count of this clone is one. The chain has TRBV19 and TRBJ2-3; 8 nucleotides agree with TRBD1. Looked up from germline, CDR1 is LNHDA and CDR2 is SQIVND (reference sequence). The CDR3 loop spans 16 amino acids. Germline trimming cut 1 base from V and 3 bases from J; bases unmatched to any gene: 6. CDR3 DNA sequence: TGTGCCAGTAGTATAGTAGGCAGGGGGCCTACAGATACGCAGTATTTT. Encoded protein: CASSIVGRGPTDTQYF.

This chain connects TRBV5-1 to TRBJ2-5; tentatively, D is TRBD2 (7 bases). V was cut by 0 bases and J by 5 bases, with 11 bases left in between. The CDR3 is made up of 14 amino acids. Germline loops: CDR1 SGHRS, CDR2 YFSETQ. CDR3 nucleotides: TGCGCCAGCAGCTTGGAGGGGGGGCCCGAGACCCAGTACTTC. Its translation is CASSLEGGPETQYF.

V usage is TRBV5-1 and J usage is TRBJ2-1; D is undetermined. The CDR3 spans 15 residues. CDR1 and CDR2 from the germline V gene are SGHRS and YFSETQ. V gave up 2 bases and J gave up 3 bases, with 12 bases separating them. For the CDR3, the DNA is TGCGCCAGCAGCTTAGGACCTGGGTTCTACAATGAGCAGTTCTTC. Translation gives CASSLGPGFYNEQFF.

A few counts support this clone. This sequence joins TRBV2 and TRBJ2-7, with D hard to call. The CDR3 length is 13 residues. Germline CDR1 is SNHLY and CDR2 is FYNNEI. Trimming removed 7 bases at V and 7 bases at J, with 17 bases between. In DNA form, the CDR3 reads TGTGCCAGCATAAGACCCCCTGGAAATGAGCAGTACTTC. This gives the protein CASIRPPGNEQYF.

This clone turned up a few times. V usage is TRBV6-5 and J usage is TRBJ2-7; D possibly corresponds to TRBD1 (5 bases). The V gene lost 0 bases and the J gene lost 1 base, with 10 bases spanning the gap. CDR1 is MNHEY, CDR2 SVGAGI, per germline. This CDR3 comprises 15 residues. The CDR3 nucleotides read TGTGCCAGCAGTTACTCGTACAGGATGTCCTACGAGCAGTACTTC. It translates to CASSYSYRMSYEQYF.

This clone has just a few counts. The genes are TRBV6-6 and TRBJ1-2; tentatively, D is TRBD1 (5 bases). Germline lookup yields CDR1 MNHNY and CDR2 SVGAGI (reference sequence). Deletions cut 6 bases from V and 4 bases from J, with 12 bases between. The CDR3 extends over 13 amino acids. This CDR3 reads CASSRESLYGYTF. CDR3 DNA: TGTGCCAGCAGCAGGGAGAGCCTCTATGGCTACACCTTC.

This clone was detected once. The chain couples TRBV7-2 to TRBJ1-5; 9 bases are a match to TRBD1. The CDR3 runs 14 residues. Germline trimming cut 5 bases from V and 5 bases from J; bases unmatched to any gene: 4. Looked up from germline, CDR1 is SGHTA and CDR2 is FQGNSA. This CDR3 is CASSLRQGDQPQHF. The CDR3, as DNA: TGTGCCAGCAGCCTGCGACAGGGGGATCAGCCCCAGCATTTT.

CDR3 region: CASSKSGTDEQYF. DNA for the CDR3: TGTGCCAGCAGCAAGTCCGGGACAGACGAGCAGTACTTC. The V gene is TRBV7-9, the J gene TRBJ2-7; 7 nucleotides line up with TRBD1. The CDR3 has 13 residues. The germline gives CDR1 SEHNR, CDR2 FQNEAQ (reference sequence). V dropped 5 bases and J dropped 5; count of bases not matched to a gene: 6.

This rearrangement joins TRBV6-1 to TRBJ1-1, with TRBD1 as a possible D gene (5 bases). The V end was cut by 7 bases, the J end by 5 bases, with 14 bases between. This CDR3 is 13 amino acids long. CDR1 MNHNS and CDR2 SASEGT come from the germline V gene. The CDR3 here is CASNDGGGTEAFF. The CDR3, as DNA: TGTGCCAGCAACGACGGTGGGGGAACTGAAGCTTTCTTT.

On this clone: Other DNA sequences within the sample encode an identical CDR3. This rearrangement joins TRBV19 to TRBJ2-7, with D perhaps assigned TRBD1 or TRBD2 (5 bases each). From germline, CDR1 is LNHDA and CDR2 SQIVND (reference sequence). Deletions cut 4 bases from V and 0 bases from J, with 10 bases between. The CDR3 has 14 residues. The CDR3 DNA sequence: TGTGCCAGTAGTACCCGGGACGCCTCCTACGAGCAGTACTTC. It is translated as CASSTRDASYEQYF.

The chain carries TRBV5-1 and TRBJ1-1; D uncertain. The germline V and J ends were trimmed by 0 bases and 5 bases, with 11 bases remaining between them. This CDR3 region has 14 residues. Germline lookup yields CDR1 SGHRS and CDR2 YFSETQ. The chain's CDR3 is CASSLVPESTEAFF. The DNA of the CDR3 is TGCGCCAGCAGCTTGGTCCCGGAGAGTACTGAAGCTTTCTTT.

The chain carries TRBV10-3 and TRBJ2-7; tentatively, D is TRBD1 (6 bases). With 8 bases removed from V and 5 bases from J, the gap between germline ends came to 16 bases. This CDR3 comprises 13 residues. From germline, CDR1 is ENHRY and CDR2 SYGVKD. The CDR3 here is CAISQGNTNEQYF. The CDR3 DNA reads TGTGCCATCTCGCAGGGGAATACGAACGAGCAGTACTTC.

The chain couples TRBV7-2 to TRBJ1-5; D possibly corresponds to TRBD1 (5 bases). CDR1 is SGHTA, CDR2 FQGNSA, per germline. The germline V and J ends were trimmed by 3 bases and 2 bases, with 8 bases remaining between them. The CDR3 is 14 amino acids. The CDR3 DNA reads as TGTGCCAGCAGCTTCTCGGGGGGCAATCAGCCCCAGCATTTT. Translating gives CASSFSGGNQPQHF.

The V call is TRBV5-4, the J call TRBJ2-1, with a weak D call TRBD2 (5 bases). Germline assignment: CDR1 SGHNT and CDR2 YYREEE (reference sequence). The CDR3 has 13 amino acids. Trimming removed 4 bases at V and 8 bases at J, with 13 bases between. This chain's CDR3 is CASSQAGRDEQFF. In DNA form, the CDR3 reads TGTGCCAGCAGCCAGGCGGGTCGCGATGAGCAGTTCTTC.

CDR3 nucleotide sequence: TGTGCCAGCAGCTCCGTTCGGGGGCCTTCCCAAGAGACCCAGTACTTC. It yields the protein CASSSVRGPSQETQYF. J is TRBJ2-5 and V is TRBV11-2; TRBD1 or TRBD2 may be the D gene (6 bases each). The germline CDR1 and CDR2 sequences are SGHAT and FQNNGV. The V gene lost 4 bases and the J gene lost 1 base, with 16 bases spanning the gap. CDR3 length equals 16 residues.

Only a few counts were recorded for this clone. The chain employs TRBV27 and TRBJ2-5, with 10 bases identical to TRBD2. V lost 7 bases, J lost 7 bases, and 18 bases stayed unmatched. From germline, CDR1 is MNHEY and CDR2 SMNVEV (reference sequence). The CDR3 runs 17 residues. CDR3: CASNGGGLANERRTQYF. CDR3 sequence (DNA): TGTGCCAGCAATGGAGGGGGACTAGCGAATGAAAGACGGACCCAGTACTTC.

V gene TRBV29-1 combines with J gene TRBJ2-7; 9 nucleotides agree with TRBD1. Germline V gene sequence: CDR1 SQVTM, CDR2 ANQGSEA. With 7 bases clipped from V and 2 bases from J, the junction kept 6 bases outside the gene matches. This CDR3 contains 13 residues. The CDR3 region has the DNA TGCAGCGCCGCAAGACAGGGGGCCTACGAGCAGTACTTC. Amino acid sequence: CSAARQGAYEQYF.

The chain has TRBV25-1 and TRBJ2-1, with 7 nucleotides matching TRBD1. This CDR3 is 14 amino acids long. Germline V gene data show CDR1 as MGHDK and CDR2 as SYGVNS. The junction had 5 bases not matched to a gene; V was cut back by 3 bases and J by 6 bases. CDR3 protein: CASSDPGQTNEQFF. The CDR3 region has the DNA TGTGCCAGCAGTGACCCGGGACAGACCAATGAGCAGTTCTTC.

The CDR3 reads CASSSSTGELFF. CDR3 in DNA: TGTGCCAGCAGTTCCTCGACCGGGGAGCTGTTTTTT. The J gene is TRBJ2-2, the V gene TRBV6-6; unclear D gene. V gave up 4 bases and J gave up 5 bases, with 5 bases separating them. This CDR3 contains 12 residues. Germline loops: CDR1 MNHNY, CDR2 SVGAGI (reference sequence).

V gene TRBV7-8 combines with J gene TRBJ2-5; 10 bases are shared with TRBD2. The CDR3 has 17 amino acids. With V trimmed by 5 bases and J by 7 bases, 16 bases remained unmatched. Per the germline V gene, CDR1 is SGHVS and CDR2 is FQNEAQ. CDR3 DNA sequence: TGTGCCAGCAGCGGGAGCGGGGGGGCGTCCGGCGGTGGGACCCAGTACTTC. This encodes CASSGSGGASGGGTQYF.

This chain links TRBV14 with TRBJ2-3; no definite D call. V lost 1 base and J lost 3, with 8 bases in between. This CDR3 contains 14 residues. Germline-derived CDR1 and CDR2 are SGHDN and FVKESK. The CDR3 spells CASSQAWSTDTQYF. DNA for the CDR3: TGTGCCAGCAGCCAAGCCTGGTCTACAGATACGCAGTATTTT.